This T cell receptor (beta chain) was captured by sequencing in a study of beta chain features in type 1 diabetes (dated by TCRdb to the late 2010s). Broadly, across the study: Patients and healthy donors did not differ in mean age, gender distribution, total cell number or subset yield. Across all samples, some 99 million sorted cells were examined, and cell number per subset correlated strongly with RNA yield. In the study, TCRB repertoires of sorted circulating CD4+ T cell subsets from recently diagnosed type 1 diabetes patients were compared with those of matched healthy donors. Regulatory and stem cell-like memory subsets were isolated from only 8 patients and about eight healthy donors, whereas naive and central memory subsets came from all 30 or so donors.

There are 14 amino acids in the CDR3, from cysteine to phenylalanine inclusive. The DNA shown is the 42-base CDR3, in frame from base 1. Reading the germline V gene gives CDR1 SGHNT and CDR2 YENEEA. Relative to germline, V is 7 bases shorter and J is 0 bases shorter, with 11 bases between their ends. General study outcomes and caveats: In all four CD4+ subsets, TCRB CDR3 length was moderately but significantly shorter in type 1 diabetes patients. Only small numbers of individuals were included in the HLA sub-analyses, which left unresolved whether HLA type had any influence on TCRB rearrangement. PCR may preferentially amplify shorter templates, but because patient and control samples were amplified and corrected together, any resulting skew would affect both groups equally. Patients with type 1 diabetes made fewer insertions and deleted more nucleotides at VDJ recombination sites, implying thymic rearrangement abnormalities. Naive, central memory and regulatory TCRB repertoires appeared to be more similar among patients than among healthy donors. Because cDNA was sequenced instead of genomic DNA, activated cells with high expression could be over-represented, although the groups did not differ in activation or CD3 levels.

From each donor, a single peripheral blood sample of about 100 mL on average was drawn into heparinised tubes. A BD FACSAria II and a panel including CD45RO, CCR7, CD25, CD127, CD95 and CD27 were used to sort naive, central memory, regulatory and stem cell-like memory CD4+ T cells. Every sorted population had a purity above 95%. PBMCs were separated immediately by Lymphoprep density gradient centrifugation and were stained directly, without being cultured. So that batch effects would be minimized, each experiment stained and sorted samples in pairs, pairing one healthy donor with one patient. The entire amount of isolated RNA was reverse transcribed using the High Capacity cDNA Reverse Transcription Kit, so the sequenced TCRB transcripts were expressed ones. Deep immunoSEQ sequencing was performed on naive, central memory and regulatory T cell samples, with an average of around 3.4 million total reads per sample. After sorted cells were lysed in RLT buffer, RNA was extracted with DNase-treated RNeasy Micro or Mini kits, with the choice depending on cell number. To prevent cross-contamination, every cell subset was processed on its own, while patient and healthy donor samples were processed together. The immunoSEQ multiplex PCR was used to amplify TCRB sequences from cDNA, yielding 87-bp fragments that span the CDR3 region. The amplicons were sequenced using the Illumina HiSeq platform. The study's processing was this. PCR bias was computationally corrected using synthetic template baselines, reads within Hamming distance 2 were collapsed, and singletons that could not be merged were discarded. Reads were aligned against IMGT so that V, D and J genes, CDR3 length and insertions or deletions at six rearrangement sites could be assigned. Clonotype counts were normalized to sorted cell number within each subset before computing true diversity and Gini coefficients with the tcR R package. The overlap coefficient, calculated on TCRB nucleotide sequences, was used to quantify repertoire sharing. Out-of-frame TCRB sequences from naive cells were analyzed to stand in for the pre-selection repertoire. In its TCRdb copy, this immuneACCESS table keeps in-frame sequences only and misses some clones. Where compared with another copy, unresolved V genes explain less than half of these, and the others have no known cause. That table gives V, J and clone size, and the DNA gave D and trimming. This sample gives hundreds of thousands of clones in total; about an eighth of them show up just once. The top ten hold approximately 0.045% of the sample.

This clone showed up just a few times. This receptor's antigen is unknown. The input lacks base qualities; no much larger clone sits a single base away. The origin of this receptor is a woman under 30 in good health. Rearrangement joined TRBV11-3 to TRBJ2-3, with TRBD1 as a weak D call on 7 bases. Sequenced material: naive CD4+ T cells from blood. Read against the paper, the sample's cell subset or site label means: true naive CD4+ T cells. The CDR3 protein: CASTQGGSTDTQYF. The DNA sequence reads TGTGCCAGCACCCAGGGGGGCAGCACAGATACGCAGTATTTT.